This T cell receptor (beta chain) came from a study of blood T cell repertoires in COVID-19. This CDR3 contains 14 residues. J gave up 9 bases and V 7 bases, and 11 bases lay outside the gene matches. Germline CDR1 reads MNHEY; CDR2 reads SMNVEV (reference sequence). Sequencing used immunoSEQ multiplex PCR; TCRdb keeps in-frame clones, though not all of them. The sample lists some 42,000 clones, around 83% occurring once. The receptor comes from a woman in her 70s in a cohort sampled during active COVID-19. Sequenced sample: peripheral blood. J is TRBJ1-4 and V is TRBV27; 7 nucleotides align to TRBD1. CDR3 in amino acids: CASMRTGPAKKLFF. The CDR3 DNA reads TGTGCCAGCATGAGGACAGGCCCTGCCAAAAAACTGTTTTTT.